Following are 10 T cell receptor beta chains from one sample sequenced in a study of cytomegalovirus exposure and HLA in healthy donors. PCR primers comprised 60 Vbeta and 13 Jbeta primers. Assay used: immunoSEQ multiplex PCR; TCRdb lists only in-frame clones, some missing. The sample lists hundreds of thousands of clones; 82% were seen once. The sequencing input was PBMCs. These receptors were collected from a man aged 35-49 years in good health and CMV-seropositive.

This clone was counted between two and nine times. This chain links TRBV29-1 with TRBJ1-1; D is undetermined. CDR3 size: 13 residues. Deletions cut 4 bases from V and 0 bases from J, with 9 bases between. Germline V gene data show CDR1 as SQVTM and CDR2 as ANQGSEA. Here the CDR3 reads CSVGTDMNTEAFF. Written as DNA, the CDR3 is TGCAGCGTTGGGACTGACATGAACACTGAAGCTTTCTTT. Full variable domain (outside the CDR3, taken from reference TRBV29-1 and TRBJ1-1): SAVISQKPSRDICQRGTSLTIQCQVDSQVTMMFWYRQQPGQSLTLIATANQGSEATYESGFVIDKFPISRPNLTFSTLTVSNMSPEDSSIYLCSVGTDMNTEAFFGQGTRLTVV.

The chain recombines TRBV7-9 with TRBJ2-1; TRBD2 might be the D (5 bases). This CDR3 is built from 14 residues. Germline V gives CDR1 SEHNR, CDR2 FQNEAQ (reference sequence). Trimming took off 1 base at V and 6 bases at J, with 10 bases between the two ends. Written as DNA, the CDR3 is TGTGCCAGCAGCTTAGTCTCGGGATTCAATGAGCAGTTCTTC. Translation gives CASSLVSGFNEQFF. Full variable domain (missing parts from reference TRBV7-9 and TRBJ2-1): DTGVSQNPRHKITKRGQNVTFRCDPISEHNRLYWYRQTLGQGPEFLTYFQNEAQLEKSRLLSDRFSAERPKGSFSTLEIQRTEQGDSAMYLCASSLVSGFNEQFFGPGTRLTVL.

The chain carries TRBV6-1 and TRBJ1-1; the D gene is possibly TRBD1 (5 bases). The germline V gene has CDR1 MNHNS and CDR2 SASEGT. This CDR3 has 16 residues. Trimming removed 4 bases at V and 5 bases at J, with 20 bases between. CDR3 DNA: TGTGCCAGCAGTGCGGGGGTTTTGAGATCTGGGACTGAAGCTTTCTTT. Residues: CASSAGVLRSGTEAFF.

The chain employs TRBV7-8 and TRBJ2-7; 11 positions match TRBD1. The CDR3 is 15 amino acids. In germline, CDR1 is SGHVS, CDR2 FQNEAQ. After removal of 1 base from V and 4 bases from J, the junction contained 3 bases not matched to a gene. CDR3 nucleotides: TGTGCCAGCAGCTTAGAGGACAGGGGGCGATACGAGCAGTACGTC. Amino acid sequence: CASSLEDRGRYEQYV.

This rearrangement joins TRBV6-5 to TRBJ2-5, with 7 bases matching TRBD1. The CDR3 length is 15 residues. Per germline, CDR1 MNHEY and CDR2 SVGAGI. J was trimmed by 1 base and V by 7 bases; bases with no gene match: 9. CDR3 residues: CASNFDREAQETQYF. The DNA of the CDR3 is TGTGCCAGCAATTTTGACAGGGAAGCCCAAGAGACCCAGTACTTC.

This clone was seen a few times. The chain carries TRBV11-2 and TRBJ2-2; maybe TRBD2 (6 bases). CDR1 and CDR2 from the germline V gene are SGHAT and FQNNGV. The CDR3 has 15 residues. Deletions cut 1 base from V and 4 bases from J, with 10 bases between. The CDR3 spells CASSLGGTGTGELFF. The CDR3 region has the DNA TGTGCCAGCAGCTTAGGCGGGACGGGCACCGGGGAGCTGTTTTTT. Together with reference TRBV11-2 and TRBJ2-2, the CDR3 gives the full variable domain: EAGVAQSPRYKIIEKRQSVAFWCNPISGHATLYWYQQILGQGPKLLIQFQNNGVVDDSQLPKDRFSAERLKGVDSTLKIQPAKLEDSAVYLCASSLGGTGTGELFFGEGSRLTVL.

This rearrangement joins TRBV29-1 to TRBJ2-7; TRBD1 aligns across 9 bases. There are 12 residues in the CDR3. Germline V gene lookup returns CDR1 SQVTM and CDR2 ANQGSEA. CDR3 bases: TGCAGTGGGACAGGGAACTCCTACGAGCAGTACTTC. Translation gives CSGTGNSYEQYF.

The rearrangement links TRBV4-2 to TRBJ1-1; D is unresolved. The germline CDR1 and CDR2 sequences are LGHNA and YNFKEQ. Trimming removed 4 bases from V and 3 bases from J, with 6 bases in between. The CDR3 totals 12 residues. CDR3 coding DNA: TGTGCCAGCAGCCGATCGGACACTGAAGCTTTCTTT. As protein: CASSRSDTEAFF.

The chain couples TRBV5-1 to TRBJ1-4; a weak D match, TRBD1 (5 bases). This CDR3 spans 15 amino acids. V dropped 4 bases and J dropped 8 bases, with 18 bases sitting between them. Germline V gene lookup returns CDR1 SGHRS and CDR2 YFSETQ. This CDR3 is CASSPSTGGREKLFF. DNA of the CDR3: TGCGCCAGCAGCCCGTCGACGGGGGGAAGAGAAAAACTGTTTTTT.

The chain has TRBV5-1 and TRBJ2-1, with 9 bases lining up with TRBD2. CDR1 SGHRS and CDR2 YFSETQ come from the germline V gene. V shed 4 bases and J 1 base; nucleotides not matched to a gene: 6. The CDR3 is 16 residues long. CDR3 residues: CASSRVAGVSYNEQFF. CDR3 nucleotide sequence: TGCGCCAGCAGCCGCGTAGCGGGAGTGTCCTACAATGAGCAGTTCTTC. Combining the CDR3 with reference TRBV5-1 and TRBJ2-1 gives the whole variable domain KAGVTQTPRYLIKTRGQQVTLSCSPISGHRSVSWYQQTPGQGLQFLFEYFSETQRNKGNFPGRFSGRQFSNSRSEMNVSTLELGDSALYLCASSRVAGVSYNEQFFGPGTRLTVL.